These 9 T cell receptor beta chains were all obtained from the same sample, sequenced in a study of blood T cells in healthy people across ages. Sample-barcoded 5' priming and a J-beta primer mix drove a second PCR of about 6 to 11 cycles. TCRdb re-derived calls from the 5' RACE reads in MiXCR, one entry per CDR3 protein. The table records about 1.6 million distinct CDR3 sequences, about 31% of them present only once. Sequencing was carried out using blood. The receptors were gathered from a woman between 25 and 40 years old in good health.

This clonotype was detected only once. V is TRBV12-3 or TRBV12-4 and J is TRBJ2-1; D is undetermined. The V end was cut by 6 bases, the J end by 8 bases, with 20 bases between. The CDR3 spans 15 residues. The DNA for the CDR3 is TGTGCCAGCAGCATCGGACCACCAGACCGGTATGAGCAGTTCTTC. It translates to CASSIGPPDRYEQFF.

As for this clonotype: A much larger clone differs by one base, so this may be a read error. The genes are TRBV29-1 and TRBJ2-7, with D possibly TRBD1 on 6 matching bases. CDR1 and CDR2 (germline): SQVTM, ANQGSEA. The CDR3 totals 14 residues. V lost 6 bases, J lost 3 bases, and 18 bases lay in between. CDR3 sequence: CSVGAPEGGYEQYF. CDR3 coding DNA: TGCAGCGTGGGGGCTCCCGAGGGTGGCTACGAGCAGTACTTC.

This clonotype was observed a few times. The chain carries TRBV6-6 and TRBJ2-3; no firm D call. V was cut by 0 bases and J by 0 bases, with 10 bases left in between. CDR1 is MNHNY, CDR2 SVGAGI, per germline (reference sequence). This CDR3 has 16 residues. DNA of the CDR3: TGTGCCAGCAGTTACTCGATTCAGACTAGCACAGATACGCAGTATTTT. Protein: CASSYSIQTSTDTQYF.

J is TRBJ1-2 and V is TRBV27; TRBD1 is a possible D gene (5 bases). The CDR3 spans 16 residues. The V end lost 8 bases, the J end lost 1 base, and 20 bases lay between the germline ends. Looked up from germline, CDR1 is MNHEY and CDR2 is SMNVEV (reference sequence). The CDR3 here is CASRSRSTDHNYGYTF. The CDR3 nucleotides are TGTGCCAGCCGTAGCCGATCGACAGATCATAACTATGGCTACACCTTC.

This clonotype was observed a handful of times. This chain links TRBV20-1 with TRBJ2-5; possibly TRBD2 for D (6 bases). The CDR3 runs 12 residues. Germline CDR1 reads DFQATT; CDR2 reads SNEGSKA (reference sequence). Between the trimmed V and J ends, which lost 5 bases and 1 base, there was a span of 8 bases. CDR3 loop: CSASGLQETQYF. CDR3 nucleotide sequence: TGCAGTGCTTCGGGACTCCAAGAGACCCAGTACTTC.

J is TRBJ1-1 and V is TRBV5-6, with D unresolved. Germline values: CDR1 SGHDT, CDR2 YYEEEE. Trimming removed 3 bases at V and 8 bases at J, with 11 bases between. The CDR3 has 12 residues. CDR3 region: CASSSGFIEAFF. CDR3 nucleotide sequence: TGTGCCAGCAGCTCCGGGTTTATAGAAGCTTTCTTT. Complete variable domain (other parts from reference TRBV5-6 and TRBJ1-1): DAGVTQSPTHLIKTRGQQVTLRCSPKSGHDTVSWYQQALGQGPQFIFQYYEEEERQRGNFPDRFSGHQFPNYSSELNVNALLLGDSALYLCASSSGFIEAFFGQGTRLTVV.

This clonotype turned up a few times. CDR3: CATSRSLAGDYQETQYF. In DNA, the CDR3 is TGTGCCACCAGCAGATCACTAGCGGGGGACTACCAAGAGACCCAGTACTTC. The chain has TRBV15 and TRBJ2-5; 11 positions agree with TRBD2. Germline CDR1 reads LNHNV; CDR2 reads YYDKDF (reference sequence). V lost 2 bases to trimming and J lost 0 bases; unmatched junction nucleotides: 5. The CDR3 is 17 amino acids.

The CDR3 here is CAGTSGGSPTQYF. The CDR3 region has the DNA TGTGCCGGGACTAGCGGGGGGTCTCCTACGCAGTATTTT. V and J are TRBV30 and TRBJ2-3; 15 bases are shared with TRBD2. Trimming at V came to 8 bases and at J to 8 bases, leaving 5 bases not matched to a gene. The CDR3 has 13 amino acids. Per germline, CDR1 GTSNPN and CDR2 SVGIG (reference sequence).

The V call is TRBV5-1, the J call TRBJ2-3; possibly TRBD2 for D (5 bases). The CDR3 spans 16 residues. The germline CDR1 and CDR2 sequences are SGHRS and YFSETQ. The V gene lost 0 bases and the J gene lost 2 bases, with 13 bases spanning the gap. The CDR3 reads CASSLAGYGNTDTQYF. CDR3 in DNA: TGCGCCAGCAGCTTGGCGGGATACGGTAACACAGATACGCAGTATTTT.